The TCR beta chain described here comes from a study of shared clonotypes between healthy human individuals (dated by TCRdb to the early 2020s). In terms of the full investigation: The cohort comprised a couple of women and a few men aged 18 to 49 years. For each donor, CD4 naive and CD4 memory were each given three plates, CD8 naive was given two plates, and CD8 memory was given one plate. To estimate repertoire size and how much clonotypes are shared between individuals, the study performed deep sequencing of blood TCR repertoires from about five healthy adults. To increase sequencing depth and limit assay-specific biases, different laboratories used diverse techniques to prepare libraries and sequence TCR repertoires. Per donor, leukapheresis produced somewhere between about 0.8 and 9 billion PBMCs. Results and caveats for the whole study, not just this receptor: Pairwise subsampling led to the expectation that sequencing depth would affect the degree of clonotype sharing among donors. When a few donors were compared, the shared fraction of clonotypes was about 5% for naive CD4, approximately 3.5% for naive CD8, more than 2% for memory CD4, and 0.35% to 0.4% for memory CD8. Incomplete sequencing was indicated by rarefaction of sorted-subset datasets, despite the large sequencing depth. The small number of donors limited the genetic and exposure-history diversity represented. Higher generation probabilities were observed for clonotypes shared by all four sorted-subset donors than for non-shared clonotypes. Larger estimated clonotype richness was generally found for naive subsets than for memory subsets. Sampling was limited to blood, and TCR repertoires in tissue likely differ from TCR repertoires in blood.

TCR CDR3 regions were amplified from genomic DNA by multiplex PCR using the deep immunoSEQ assay. For each cell subset, the extracted genomic DNA was distributed evenly across all wells of several immunoSEQ 96-well plates, and each plate served as one replicate. For sorted subsets, each replicate PCR was loaded with 150 to 250 ng genomic DNA, equivalent to 30,000 to 35,000 T cell genomes. The purified libraries were quantified using a Qubit 3.0 fluorometer, sized with a Bioanalyzer 2100, and then quantified again using the KAPA Library Quantification kit. A separate single-read 150-cycle Illumina NextSeq 550 flow cell was used to sequence each immunoSEQ 96-well plate. On the study's bioinformatics: Because the immunoSEQ output held only junctional sequences and lacked quality scores, the filtering could not match the filtering applied to full-length reads. Sequences were annotated with PyIR, a Python wrapper for IgBLAST v1.9, and V/J genes and CDR3 were assigned using IMGT germline references. Reads were filtered out if the reads had weak V/J assignments (E-value above 1e-6), no CDR3, stop codons, out-of-frame junctions, or ambiguous translated residues. A V3J clonotype was defined by an identical inferred V gene, J gene, and CDR3 amino acid sequence. Percentage overlap between repertoires was calculated by dividing the number of shared unique clonotypes by the size of the smaller repertoire. Richness of each repertoire was evaluated using RTK rarefaction, the Chao1 estimator, and Recon v2.1 estimates of unobserved clonotypes. Generation probabilities were computed with OLGA for all TCRbeta clonotypes obtained by the gDNA method from a handful of donors. Sourced from immuneACCESS, this table was stored by TCRdb with only in-frame sequences that have V and J called. A share of the clones is absent; for the studies checked, an unresolved V gene accounts for under half, and the remainder has no known explanation. V and J calls and clone size are as listed in that table; D and trimming were resolved from the DNA. Present in this sample are 500,000 to 700,000 clones, approximately 95% of which were seen just once. Around 0.12% of the sample comes from the top ten.

For the CD8 naive samples, CD45RO-negative cells were positively selected for CCR7, yielding a CD45RA+CCR7+ population from which TemRA cells were excluded. Healthy HIV-negative adults with no recently reported acute infections or vaccinations were included as donors. All donors were Caucasian adults living in Nashville, Tennessee, USA. After blood collection by leukapheresis, PBMCs were isolated using Ficoll-Histopaque density gradient centrifugation and then cryopreserved in the vapor phase of liquid nitrogen. Analytical flow cytometry was used to check the purity and quantity of each magnetically sorted T cell population. Genomic DNA was isolated from every sorted fraction and measured by UV absorbance on a Nanodrop 2000c. On this clone: The specificity of this receptor is unknown. No base quality values were provided; no much bigger clone lies one nucleotide off.

For this chain, trimming is 2 bases at the V end and 2 bases at the J end, and the number of junction bases without a gene match is 0. CDR1 and CDR2 were assigned from the germline V gene as SGHAT and FQNNGV. The CDR3 measures 16 amino acids from cysteine to phenylalanine. The sequence is cut down to CDR3 DNA, 48 bases in frame from base 1. The sequencing sample was made of naive CD8+ T cells sorted from blood. The cell subset or site label of this sample denotes: CD45RA+CCR7+. The chain is made from TRBV11-2 and TRBJ2-1, with 13 middle bases fitting TRBD2. This TCR came from a woman aged 25 to 39 in good health. For the CDR3, the sequence is CASSLTSGGAYNEQFF. The DNA sequence follows: TGTGCCAGCAGCTTAACTAGCGGGGGGGCCTACAATGAGCAGTTCTTC.